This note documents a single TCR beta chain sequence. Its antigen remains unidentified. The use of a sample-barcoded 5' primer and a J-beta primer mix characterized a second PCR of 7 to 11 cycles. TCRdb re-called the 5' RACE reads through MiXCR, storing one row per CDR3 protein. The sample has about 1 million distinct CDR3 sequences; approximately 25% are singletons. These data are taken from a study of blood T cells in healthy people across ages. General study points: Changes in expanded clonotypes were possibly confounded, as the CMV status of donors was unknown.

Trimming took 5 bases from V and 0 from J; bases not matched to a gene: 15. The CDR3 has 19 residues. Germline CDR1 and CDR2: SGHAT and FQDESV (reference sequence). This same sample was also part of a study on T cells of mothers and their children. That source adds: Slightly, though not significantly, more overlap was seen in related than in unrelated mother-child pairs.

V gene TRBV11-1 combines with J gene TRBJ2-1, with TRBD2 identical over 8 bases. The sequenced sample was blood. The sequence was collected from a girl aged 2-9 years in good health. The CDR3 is CASSLAILLAGSSYNEQFF. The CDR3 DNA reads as TGTGCCAGCAGCCTCGCGATTCTCTTAGCGGGAAGCTCCTACAATGAGCAGTTCTTC.